A single T cell receptor (beta chain) is shown here with its context. Its antigen is still unknown. No per-base quality is available; no much larger clone lies one base away. The data are from a study of early stage breast cancer tumors (dated by TCRdb to the late 2010s). Some background on the complete study: Of the approximately 15 invasive breast tumors, roughly 13 were found to be estrogen receptor-positive, progesterone receptor-positive and HER2-negative. Eight of the 12 ER+/PR+/HER2- tumors were invasive ductal carcinomas, while the other four were invasive lobular carcinomas. A total of some 2.6 million templates, representing about 1.1 million unique clonotypes, were detected across all samples. A read coverage of roughly 10-fold per sample was achieved on average. Overall results and qualifications from the work: Enriched TCRB sequences shared across patients were found to be mostly commonly generated sequences that were unlikely to play an important role in the tumor microenvironment. Because the cohort was small, a breakdown by tumor subtype could not be done. Repertoires from blood resembled normal breast more closely than tumor, and using blood as a reference for each tissue separated tumor from normal in about 85% of the 16 patients. Chain pairing and functional markers such as CD4, CD8 and FOXP3 were not captured by bulk genomic DNA sequencing of unsorted cells. Compared with adjacent normal breast tissue, tumors had roughly 2.5-fold higher T cell density and higher clonality.

V is cut back by 4 bases and J by 3 bases, with 6 bases in the junction unmatched. The germline V gene encodes CDR1 SGHNT and CDR2 YYREEE (reference sequence). Taken from cysteine to phenylalanine, the CDR3 has 15 residues. Kept here is only the CDR3 DNA, which spans 45 bases and is read in frame from base 1. The study profiled bulk TCR beta-chain repertoires in matched peripheral blood, tumor and adjacent normal breast tissue taken from approximately 15 patients with early-stage breast cancer. Before surgery, whole blood (roughly 4.5-11 mL) was collected into EDTA tubes and processed within 2 hours. Peripheral blood mononuclear cells were isolated by Ficoll-Paque centrifugation in SepMate-50 tubes. PBMCs were cryopreserved in aliquots of roughly 2 to 4.5 million cells in 90% FBS with around 10% DMSO and kept in liquid nitrogen. The Qiagen AllPrep DNA/RNA Mini kit was used for genomic DNA extraction.

Each sample was amplified as two independent genomic DNA replicates: approximately 450 ng for blood and approximately 1.6 ug for tumor or normal breast. TCRB sequencing of genomic DNA was carried out with the ImmunoSeq Intro kit according to the manufacturer's instructions. Multiplex PCR was run for roughly 29 cycles using proprietary primers and spike-in control sequences for absolute quantification. Single-end 150-bp reads were used to sequence an 87-bp fragment spanning the CDR3 and the flanking V and J genes. Seven samples, each with two replicates, were multiplexed per lane of an Illumina MiSeq using version 3.0 chemistry. The authors' pipeline ran thus. The vendor's proprietary pipeline processed the raw data and merged both replicates into a single result for each sample. To define clonotypes, the study grouped productive rearrangements that shared the V-gene family, CDR3 amino acid sequence and J-gene segment. Clonality was calculated as 1 minus the normalized Shannon entropy (Pielou evenness) of TCRB abundances. To estimate T cell density, the total number of templates was divided by the number of input cells, which was inferred from the amount of DNA input. Recon, run with its default parameters, was used to estimate overall repertoire diversity and clonality. Tumor-enriched clonotypes were defined as having over 0.1% abundance in tumor and at least 32-fold higher abundance than in normal breast. TCRdb holds this immuneACCESS table with in-frame rearrangements only. Some clones are missing; in checked studies, unresolved V genes explain under half, and the rest has no known cause. Clone size and V and J calls were adopted from that table, with D and trimming inferred from the DNA. The sample table holds fewer than 75,000 clones, of which about 80% were seen once. Roughly 3.5% of the sample goes to the ten largest clones.

This chain is built from TRBV5-4 and TRBJ2-7; 11 bases in the junction line up with TRBD2. The clonotype was recovered from a person under 45 with breast cancer. The sequencing sample was made of blood. This receptor has the CDR3 CASSQTSGKVYEQYF. The bases are TGTGCCAGCAGCCAGACTAGCGGGAAAGTCTACGAGCAGTACTTC.